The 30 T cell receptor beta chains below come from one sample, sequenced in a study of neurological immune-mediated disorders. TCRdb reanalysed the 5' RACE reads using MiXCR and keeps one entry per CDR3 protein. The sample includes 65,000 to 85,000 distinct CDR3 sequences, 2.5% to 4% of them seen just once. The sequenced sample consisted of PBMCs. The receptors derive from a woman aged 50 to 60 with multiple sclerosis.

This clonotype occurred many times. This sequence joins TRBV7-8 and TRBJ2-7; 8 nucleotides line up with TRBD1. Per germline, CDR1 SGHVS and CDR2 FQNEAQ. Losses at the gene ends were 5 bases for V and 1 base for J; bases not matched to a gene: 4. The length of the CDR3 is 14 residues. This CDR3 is CASSPGGASYEQYV. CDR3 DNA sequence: TGTGCCAGCAGCCCAGGGGGCGCTTCCTACGAGCAGTACGTC.

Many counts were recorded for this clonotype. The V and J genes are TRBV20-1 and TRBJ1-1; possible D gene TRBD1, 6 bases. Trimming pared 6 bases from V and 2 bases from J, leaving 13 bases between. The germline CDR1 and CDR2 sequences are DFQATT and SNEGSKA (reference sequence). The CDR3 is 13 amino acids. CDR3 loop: CSATDRKNTEAFF. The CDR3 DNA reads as TGCAGTGCAACCGACAGGAAAAACACTGAAGCTTTCTTT.

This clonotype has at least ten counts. DNA of the CDR3: TGCAGTGCTACTTCCGGGACAGGGGGCTCTGGGCAGCCCCAGCATTTT. This gives the protein CSATSGTGGSGQPQHF. The chain links TRBV20-1 to TRBJ1-5; 12 nucleotides align to TRBD1. This CDR3 has 16 amino acids. Looked up from germline, CDR1 is DFQATT and CDR2 is SNEGSKA (reference sequence). Unmatched junction bases numbered 11, after V lost 4 bases and J lost 7 bases.

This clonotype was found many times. The DNA of the CDR3 is TGTGCCAGCAGTTTAGACAGTTACTATGGCTACACCTTC. Its protein product is CASSLDSYYGYTF. The chain recombines TRBV12-3 or TRBV12-4 with TRBJ1-2; D remains unclear. This CDR3 has 13 residues. Trimming took off 1 base at V and 3 bases at J, with 6 bases between the two ends.

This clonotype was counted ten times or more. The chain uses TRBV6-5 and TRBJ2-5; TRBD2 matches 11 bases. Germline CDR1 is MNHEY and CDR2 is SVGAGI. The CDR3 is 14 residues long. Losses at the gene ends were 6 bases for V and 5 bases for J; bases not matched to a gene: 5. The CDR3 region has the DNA TGTGCCAGCAGGCAGGGACTAGCGGTTGAGACCCAGTACTTC. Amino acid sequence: CASRQGLAVETQYF.

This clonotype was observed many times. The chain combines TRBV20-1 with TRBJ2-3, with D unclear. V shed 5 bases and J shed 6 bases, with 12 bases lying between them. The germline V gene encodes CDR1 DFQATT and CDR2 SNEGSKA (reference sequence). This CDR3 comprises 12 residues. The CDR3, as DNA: TGCAGTGCTTTCTTAGATTGGGATACGCAGTATTTT. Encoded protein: CSAFLDWDTQYF.

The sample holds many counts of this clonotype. Here the CDR3 reads CASSFGGLGGGKETQYF. The CDR3 DNA reads as TGTGCCAGCAGTTTTGGTGGGTTGGGGGGCGGAAAAGAGACCCAGTACTTC. V is TRBV12-3 or TRBV12-4 and J is TRBJ2-5; D could derive from TRBD1 or TRBD2 (6 bases each). This CDR3 region has 17 residues. V lost 3 bases, J lost 3 bases, and 20 bases lay in between.

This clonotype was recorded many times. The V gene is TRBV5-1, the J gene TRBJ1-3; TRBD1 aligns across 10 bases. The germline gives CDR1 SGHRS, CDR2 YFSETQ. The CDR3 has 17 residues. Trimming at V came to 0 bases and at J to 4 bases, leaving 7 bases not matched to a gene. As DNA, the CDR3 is TGCGCCAGCAGCTTGGGACCGGGACAGGGGTTCGGAAACACCATATATTTT. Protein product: CASSLGPGQGFGNTIYF.

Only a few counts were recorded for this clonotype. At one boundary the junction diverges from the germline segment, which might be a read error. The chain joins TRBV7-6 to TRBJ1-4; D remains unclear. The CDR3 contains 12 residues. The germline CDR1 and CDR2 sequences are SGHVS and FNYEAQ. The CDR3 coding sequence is TGTGACAGCAGCTTACCGGGGGAAAAACTGTTTTTT. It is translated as CDSSLPGEKLFF. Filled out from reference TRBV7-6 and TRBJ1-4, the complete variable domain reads GAGVSQSPRYKVTKRGQDVALRCDPISGHVSLYWYRQALGQGPEFLTYFNYEAQQDKSGLPNDRFSAERPEGSISTLTIQRTEQRDSAMYRCDSSLPGEKLFFGSGTQLSVL.

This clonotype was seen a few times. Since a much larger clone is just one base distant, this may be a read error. The CDR3, as DNA: TGTGCCAGCAGCGACTACACCGGGACAAATCTTGGCTACACCTTC. Translation: CASSDYTGTNLGYTF. The rearrangement links TRBV7-2 to TRBJ1-2; TRBD1 might be the D (6 bases). The CDR3 is made up of 15 amino acids. Trimming took 5 bases from V and 7 from J, leaving 20 bases between them. Germline V lookup: CDR1 SGHTA, CDR2 FQGNSA.

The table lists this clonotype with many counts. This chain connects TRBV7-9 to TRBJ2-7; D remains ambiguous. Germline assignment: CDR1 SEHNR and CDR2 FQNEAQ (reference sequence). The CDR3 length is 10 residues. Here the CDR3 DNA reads TGTGCCAGCAGGTTGCGGAACCGGGCCGTC. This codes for CASRLRNRAV.

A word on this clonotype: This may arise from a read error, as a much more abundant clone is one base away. The CDR3 loop is CSVYQASPFHEQYF. CDR3 DNA: TGCAGCGTTTACCAGGCTTCACCTTTCCACGAGCAGTACTTC. This chain links TRBV29-1 with TRBJ2-7; D unclear. The germline V gene encodes CDR1 SQVTM and CDR2 ANQGSEA. The CDR3 runs to 14 residues. V was clipped by 5 bases and J by 5 bases, with 19 bases between them.

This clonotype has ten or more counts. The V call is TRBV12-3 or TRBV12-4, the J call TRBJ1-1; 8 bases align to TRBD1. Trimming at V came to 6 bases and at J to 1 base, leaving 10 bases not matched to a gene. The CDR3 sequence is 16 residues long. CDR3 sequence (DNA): TGTGCCAGCAGCCCCTGGGCAGGGGGCGCGAACACTGAAGCTTTCTTT. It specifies CASSPWAGGANTEAFF.

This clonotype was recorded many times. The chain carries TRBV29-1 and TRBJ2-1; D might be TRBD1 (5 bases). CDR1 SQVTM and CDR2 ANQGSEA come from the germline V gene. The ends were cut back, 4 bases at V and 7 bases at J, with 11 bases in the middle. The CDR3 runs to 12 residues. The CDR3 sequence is CSVVRVRNEQFF. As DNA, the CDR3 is TGCAGCGTTGTCAGGGTCAGGAATGAGCAGTTCTTC.

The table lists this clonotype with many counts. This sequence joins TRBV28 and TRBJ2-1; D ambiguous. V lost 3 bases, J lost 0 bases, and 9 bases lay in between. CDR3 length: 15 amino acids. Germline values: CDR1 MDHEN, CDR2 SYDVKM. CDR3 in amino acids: CASSLTPSSYNEQFF. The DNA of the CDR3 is TGTGCCAGCAGTTTGACACCGAGCTCCTACAATGAGCAGTTCTTC.

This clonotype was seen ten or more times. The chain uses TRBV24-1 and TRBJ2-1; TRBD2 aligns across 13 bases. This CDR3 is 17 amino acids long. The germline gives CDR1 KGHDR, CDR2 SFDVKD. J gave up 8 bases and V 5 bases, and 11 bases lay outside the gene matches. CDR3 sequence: CATSGGPGTSGTDEQFF. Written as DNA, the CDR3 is TGTGCCACCAGTGGGGGCCCCGGGACTAGCGGGACGGATGAGCAGTTCTTC.

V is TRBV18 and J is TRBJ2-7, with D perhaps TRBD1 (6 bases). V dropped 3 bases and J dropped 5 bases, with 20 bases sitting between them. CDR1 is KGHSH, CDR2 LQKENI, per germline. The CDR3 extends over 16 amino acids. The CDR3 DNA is TGTGCCAGCTCACCTTCTGGGACACCCGACCTAGACGAGCAGTACTTC. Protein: CASSPSGTPDLDEQYF.

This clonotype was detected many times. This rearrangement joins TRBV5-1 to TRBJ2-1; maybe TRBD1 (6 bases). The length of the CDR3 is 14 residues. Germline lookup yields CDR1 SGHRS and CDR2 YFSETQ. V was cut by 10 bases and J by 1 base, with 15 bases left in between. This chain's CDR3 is CASNRGGSYNEQFF. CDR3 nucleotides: TGCGCCTCCAATCGAGGGGGTTCCTACAATGAGCAGTTCTTC.

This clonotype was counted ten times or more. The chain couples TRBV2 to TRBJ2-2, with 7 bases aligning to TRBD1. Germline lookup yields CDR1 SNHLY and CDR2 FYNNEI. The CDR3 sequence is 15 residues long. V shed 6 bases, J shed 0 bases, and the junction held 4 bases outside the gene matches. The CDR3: CASRLTGSNTGELFF. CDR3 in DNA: TGTGCCAGCAGACTGACAGGGTCGAACACCGGGGAGCTGTTTTTT.

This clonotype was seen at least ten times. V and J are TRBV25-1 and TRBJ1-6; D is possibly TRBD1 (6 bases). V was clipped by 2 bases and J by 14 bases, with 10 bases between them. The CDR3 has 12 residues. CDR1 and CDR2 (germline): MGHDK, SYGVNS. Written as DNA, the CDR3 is TGTGCCAGCAGTGAAACAGGGAAATCCCTCCACTTT. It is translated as CASSETGKSLHF.

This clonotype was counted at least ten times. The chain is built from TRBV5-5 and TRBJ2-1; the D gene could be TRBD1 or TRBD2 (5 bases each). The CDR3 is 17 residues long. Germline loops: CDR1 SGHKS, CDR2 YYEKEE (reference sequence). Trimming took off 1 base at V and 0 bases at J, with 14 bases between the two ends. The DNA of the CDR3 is TGTGCCAGCAGCTTGCTCGGGGCTCCCAGCTCCTACAATGAGCAGTTCTTC. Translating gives CASSLLGAPSSYNEQFF.

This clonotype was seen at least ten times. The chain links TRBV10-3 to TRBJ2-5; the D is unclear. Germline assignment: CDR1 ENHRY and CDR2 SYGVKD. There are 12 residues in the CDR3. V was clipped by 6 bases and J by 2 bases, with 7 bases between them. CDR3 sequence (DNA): TGTGCCATCAGGGACCGTCAAGAGACCCAGTACTTC. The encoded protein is CAIRDRQETQYF.

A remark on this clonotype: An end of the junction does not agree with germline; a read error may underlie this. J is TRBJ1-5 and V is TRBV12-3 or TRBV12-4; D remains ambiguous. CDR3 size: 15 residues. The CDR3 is CASSDKGHRNHPQHF. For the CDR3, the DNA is TGTGCCAGCAGTGACAAGGGTCATCGCAATCATCCCCAGCATTTT.

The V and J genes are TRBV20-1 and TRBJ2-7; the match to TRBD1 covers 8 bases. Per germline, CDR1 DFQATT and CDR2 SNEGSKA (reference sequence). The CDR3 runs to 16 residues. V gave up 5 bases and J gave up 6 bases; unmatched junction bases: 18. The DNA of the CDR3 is TGCAGTGCTGGCCCCCCCCTGGACAGGGTCCTACTCGAGCAGTACTTC. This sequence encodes CSAGPPLDRVLLEQYF.

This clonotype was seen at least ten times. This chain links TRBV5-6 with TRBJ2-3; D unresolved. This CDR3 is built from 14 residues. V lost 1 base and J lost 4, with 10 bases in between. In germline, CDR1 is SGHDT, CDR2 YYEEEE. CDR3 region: CASSLKREADTQYF. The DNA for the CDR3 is TGTGCCAGCAGCTTGAAAAGGGAAGCAGATACGCAGTATTTT.

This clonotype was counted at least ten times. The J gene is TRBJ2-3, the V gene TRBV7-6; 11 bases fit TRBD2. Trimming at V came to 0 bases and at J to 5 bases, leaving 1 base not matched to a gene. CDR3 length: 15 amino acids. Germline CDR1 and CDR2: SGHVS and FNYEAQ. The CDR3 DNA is TGTGCCAGCAGCTTAGCTAGCGGGGGGGGAGATACGCAGTATTTT. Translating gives CASSLASGGGDTQYF.

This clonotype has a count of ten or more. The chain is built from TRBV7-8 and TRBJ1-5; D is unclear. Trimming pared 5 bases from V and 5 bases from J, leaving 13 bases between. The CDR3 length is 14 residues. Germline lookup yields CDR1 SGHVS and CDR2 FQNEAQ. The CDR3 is CASSETRTDQPQHF. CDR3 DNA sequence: TGTGCCAGCAGCGAGACAAGGACGGATCAGCCCCAGCATTTT.

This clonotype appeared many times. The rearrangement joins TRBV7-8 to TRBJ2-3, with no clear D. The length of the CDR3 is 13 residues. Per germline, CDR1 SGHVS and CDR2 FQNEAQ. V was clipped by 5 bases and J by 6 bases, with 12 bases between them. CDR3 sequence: CASSPPRSDTQYF. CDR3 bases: TGTGCCAGCAGCCCCCCCCGGTCGGATACGCAGTATTTT.

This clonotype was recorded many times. The CDR3: CASSFVGGETQYF. Written as DNA, the CDR3 is TGTGCCAGCAGTTTCGTAGGCGGGGAGACCCAGTACTTC. V and J are TRBV12-3 or TRBV12-4 and TRBJ2-5, with D possibly matching TRBD2 (5 bases). The CDR3 consists of 13 residues. Trimming cost V 3 bases and J 5 bases, with 10 bases left between them.

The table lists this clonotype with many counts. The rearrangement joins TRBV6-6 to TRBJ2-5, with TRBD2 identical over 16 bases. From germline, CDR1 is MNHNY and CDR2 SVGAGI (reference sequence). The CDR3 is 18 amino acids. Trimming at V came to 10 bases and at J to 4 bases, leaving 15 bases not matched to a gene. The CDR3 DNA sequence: TGTGCCACCCGTCCCGGGACTAGCGGGAGGGTACGGGTAGAGACCCAGTACTTC. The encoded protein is CATRPGTSGRVRVETQYF.